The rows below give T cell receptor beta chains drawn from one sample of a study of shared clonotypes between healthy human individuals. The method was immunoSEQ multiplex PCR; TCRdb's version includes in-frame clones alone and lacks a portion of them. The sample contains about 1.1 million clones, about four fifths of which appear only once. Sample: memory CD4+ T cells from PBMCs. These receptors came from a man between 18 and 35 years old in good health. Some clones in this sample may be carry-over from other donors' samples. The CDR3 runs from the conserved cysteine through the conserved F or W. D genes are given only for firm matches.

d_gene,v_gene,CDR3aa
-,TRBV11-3,CASSFSGAVADTQYF
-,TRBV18,CASSPKETQYF
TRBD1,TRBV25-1,CASSGGQGAGGYTF
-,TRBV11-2,CASSLSRTANYGYTF
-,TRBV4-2,CASSQWAGRLYNEQFF
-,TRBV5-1,CASTLGGDYEKLFF
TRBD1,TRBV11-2,CASSQTGGSTEAFF
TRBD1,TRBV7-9,CASSWTGTIEKLFF
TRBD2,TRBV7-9,CASSPRGEGRAEQFF
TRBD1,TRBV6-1,CASRHGQGDGYTF
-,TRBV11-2,CASSLNANTGELFF
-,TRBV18,CASSPGEAYGYTF
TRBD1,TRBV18,CASSPTGGKNEQYF
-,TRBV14,CASSLTGESNYGYTF
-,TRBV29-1,CSVDSGGYEQYF
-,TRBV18,CASSPRTTEQYF
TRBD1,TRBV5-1,CASTSGDSSGNTIYF
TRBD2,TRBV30,CAWRTGGTNTGELFF
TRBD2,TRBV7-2,CASSYTSGTDTQYF
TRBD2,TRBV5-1,CASSLEGTSWETQYF
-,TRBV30,CACPWVVLETQYF
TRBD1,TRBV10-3,CAISNTGVEAFF
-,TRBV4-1,CASSQDTEGATNEKLFF
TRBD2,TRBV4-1,CASSLGSAGNYNEQFF
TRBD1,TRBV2,CASSPSTGTGDNQPQHF
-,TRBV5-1,CASSLVHGGNVLTF
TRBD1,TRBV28,CASSSTNRGTDTQYF
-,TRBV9,CASSVGEGRGTNYGYTF
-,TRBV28,CASSSDGRSRYEQYF
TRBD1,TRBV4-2,CASSQVGQGVDTQYF
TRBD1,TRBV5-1,CASSGPTGTPGETQYF